This T cell receptor (beta chain) derives from a study of cytomegalovirus exposure and HLA in healthy donors. This CDR3 has 14 residues. Trimming removed 5 bases from V and 6 bases from J; junction bases left unmatched: 10. Germline V gene data show CDR1 as MDHEN and CDR2 as SYDVKM. The study ran its PCR with 60 Vbeta and 13 Jbeta primers. Assay used: immunoSEQ multiplex PCR; TCRdb lists only in-frame clones, some missing. The table shows under 70,000 clones, with 80% to 90% occurring only once. This clonotype was obtained from a woman aged 25 to 39 in good health and CMV-seronegative. This chain uses TRBV28 with TRBJ2-7; 7 bases line up with TRBD2. The sample was PBMCs. The CDR3 protein is CASSNPGGVIEQYF. CDR3 DNA sequence: TGTGCCAGCAGTAACCCGGGGGGTGTGATCGAGCAGTACTTC. Using reference TRBV28 and TRBJ2-7 for the parts outside the CDR3, the full variable domain is DVKVTQSSRYLVKRTGEKVFLECVQDMDHENMFWYRQDPGLGLRLIYFSYDVKMKEKGDIPEGYSVSREKKERFSLILESASTNQTSMYLCASSNPGGVIEQYFGPGTRLTVT.